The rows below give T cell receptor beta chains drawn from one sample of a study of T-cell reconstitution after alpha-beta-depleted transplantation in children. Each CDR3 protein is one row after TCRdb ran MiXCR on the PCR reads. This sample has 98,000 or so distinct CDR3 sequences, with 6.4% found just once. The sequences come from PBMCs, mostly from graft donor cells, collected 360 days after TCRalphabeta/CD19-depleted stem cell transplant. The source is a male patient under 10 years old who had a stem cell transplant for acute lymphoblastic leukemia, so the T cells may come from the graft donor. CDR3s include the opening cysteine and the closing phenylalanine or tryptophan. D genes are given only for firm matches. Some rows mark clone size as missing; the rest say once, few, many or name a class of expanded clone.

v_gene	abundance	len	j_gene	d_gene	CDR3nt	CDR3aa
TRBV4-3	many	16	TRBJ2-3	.	TGCGCCAGCAGCCAAGACCGGGGGACTGGAGCAGATACGCAGTATTTT	CASSQDRGTGADTQYF
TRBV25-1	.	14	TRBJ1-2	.	TGTGCCAGCAGTGAACTAACCGGGTTTTTTGGCTACACCTTC	CASSELTGFFGYTF
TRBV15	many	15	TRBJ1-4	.	TGTGCCACCAGCCACCAAGATCGGGGACGGGAAAAACTGTTTTTT	CATSHQDRGREKLFF
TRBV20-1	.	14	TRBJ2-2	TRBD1	TGCAGTGCTAGGGAGGACAGGGTAACCGGGGAGCTGTTTTTT	CSAREDRVTGELFF
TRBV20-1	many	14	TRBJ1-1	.	TGCAGTGCTAGAGTGGGGGGCCCTAGCACTGAAGCTTTCTTT	CSARVGGPSTEAFF
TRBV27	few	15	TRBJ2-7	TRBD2	TGTGCCAGCAGTTTATCGAGCGGGAGTCCCTACGAGCAGTACTTC	CASSLSSGSPYEQYF
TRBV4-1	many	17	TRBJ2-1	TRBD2	TGCGCCAGCAGCCAGACACCGGGACTAGCGGGGTTTAATGAGCAGTTCTTC	CASSQTPGLAGFNEQFF
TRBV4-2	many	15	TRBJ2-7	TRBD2	TGTGCCAGCAGCCAAGAACTAGCGGCAACCTACGAGCAGTACTTC	CASSQELAATYEQYF
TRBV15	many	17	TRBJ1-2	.	TGTGCCACCAGCAGAGATAGGGGGAAAGGATTTAACTATGGCTACACCTTC	CATSRDRGKGFNYGYTF
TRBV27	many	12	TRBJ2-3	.	TGTGCCAGCAGTTACAGATCAGATACGCAGTATTTT	CASSYRSDTQYF
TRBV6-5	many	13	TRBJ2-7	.	TGTGCCAGCAGTTACTCATGGGGCCACGAGCAGTACTTC	CASSYSWGHEQYF
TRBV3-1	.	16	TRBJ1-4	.	TGTGCCTGCAGCCCGAGCTCCGACACAGGGTATGAAAAACTGTTTTTT	CACSPSSDTGYEKLFF
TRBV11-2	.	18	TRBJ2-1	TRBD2	TGTGCCTTCACCTCCTACCCTATGACTAGCGGGGTCTACAATGAGCAGTTCTTC	CAFTSYPMTSGVYNEQFF
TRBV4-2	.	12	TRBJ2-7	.	TGTGCCAGCAGCCAAGCGTCAAACGAGCAGTACTTC	CASSQASNEQYF
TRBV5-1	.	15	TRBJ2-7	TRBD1	TGCGCCAGCAGCTTGGGGGACAGGGGGACCCTCGGGCAGTACTTC	CASSLGDRGTLGQYF
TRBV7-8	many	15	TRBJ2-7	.	TGTGCCAGCAGCTTTGAGGACCCTTCTAGTGACGAGCAGTACTTC	CASSFEDPSSDEQYF
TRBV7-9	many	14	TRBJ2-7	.	TGTGCCAGCAGCACCATTGGGCCCATTTACGAGCAGTACTTC	CASSTIGPIYEQYF
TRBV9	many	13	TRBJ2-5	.	TGTGCCAGCAAAGGGGGAGAGCAAGAGACCCAGTACTTC	CASKGGEQETQYF
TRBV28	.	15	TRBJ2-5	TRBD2	TGTGCCAGCAGTTTACTAGCGGGGGGGGGTGAGACCCAGTACTTC	CASSLLAGGGETQYF
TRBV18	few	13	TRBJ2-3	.	TGTGCCAGCTCACCAGTCGGGGATGATACGCAGTATTTT	CASSPVGDDTQYF
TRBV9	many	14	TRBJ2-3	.	TGTGCCAGCAGCGTAGATCCTAGCAAAGATACGCAGTATTTT	CASSVDPSKDTQYF
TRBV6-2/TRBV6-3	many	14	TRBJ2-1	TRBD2	TGTGCCAGCAAGAGCGGGAGGGACTACAATGAGCAGTTCTTC	CASKSGRDYNEQFF
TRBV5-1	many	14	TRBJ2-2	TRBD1	TGCGCCAGCATCGACAGGGAATTTGGCGGGGAGCTGTTTTTT	CASIDREFGGELFF
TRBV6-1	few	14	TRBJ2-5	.	TGTGCCAGCAGTGGCCCCCGGCCCCGCGGGGCCCAGTACTTC	CASSGPRPRGAQYF
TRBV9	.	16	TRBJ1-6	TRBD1	TGTGCCAGCAGCGCGGGGACAGGGGGCGCTGATTCACCCCTCCACTTT	CASSAGTGGADSPLHF
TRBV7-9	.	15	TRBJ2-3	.	TGTGCCAGCAGCTTAGTCAGGGGAGCCACAGATACGCAGTATTTT	CASSLVRGATDTQYF
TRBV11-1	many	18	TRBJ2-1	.	TGTGCCAGCAGCTTAGCGGAACGGGGGGCCCGCTCCTACAATGAGCAGTTCTTC	CASSLAERGARSYNEQFF
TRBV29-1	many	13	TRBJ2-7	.	TGCAGCGTCGCCGGGACACTATCCTACGAGCAGTACTTC	CSVAGTLSYEQYF
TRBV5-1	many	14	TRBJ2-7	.	TGCGCCAGCAGCTTGGACCCAGGGGTCTACGAGCAGTACTTC	CASSLDPGVYEQYF
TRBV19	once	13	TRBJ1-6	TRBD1	TGTGCCAGCTCCGGGACAGGGGATTCACCCCTCCACTTT	CASSGTGDSPLHF
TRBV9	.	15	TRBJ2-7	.	TGTGCCAGCAGCGAGACCCCGTCGGACTCCTACGAGCAGTACTTC	CASSETPSDSYEQYF
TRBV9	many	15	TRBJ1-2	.	TGTGCCAGCAGCGTAGGGGGGACATCTAACTATGGCTACACCTTC	CASSVGGTSNYGYTF
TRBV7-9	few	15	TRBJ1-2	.	TGTGCCAGCAGCTTCGTAGGACTTCCCATTAGAGGCTACACCTTC	CASSFVGLPIRGYTF
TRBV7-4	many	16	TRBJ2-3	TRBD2	TGTGCCAGCAGTCCGGAGGCTAGCGGGGGGCCAGATACGCAGTATTTT	CASSPEASGGPDTQYF
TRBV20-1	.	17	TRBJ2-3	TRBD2	TGCAGTGCTAGGGAAATAGCGGGAGGGGGGGTCACAGATACGCAGTATTTT	CSAREIAGGGVTDTQYF
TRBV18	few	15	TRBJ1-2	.	TGTGCCAGCTCACCAGACCGGGGGGAGATCTATGGCTACACCTTC	CASSPDRGEIYGYTF
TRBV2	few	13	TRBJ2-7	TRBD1	TGTGCCAGCCAGGGGGTATCGGCCTACGAGCAGTACTTC	CASQGVSAYEQYF
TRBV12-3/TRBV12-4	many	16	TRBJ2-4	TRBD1	TGTGCCAGCAGTCCTCAGGGGGTCCATGGCAAAAACATTCAGTACTTC	CASSPQGVHGKNIQYF
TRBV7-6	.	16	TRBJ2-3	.	TGTGCCAGCAGCTTACTGAGCGGAGGGAACACAGATACGCAGTATTTT	CASSLLSGGNTDTQYF
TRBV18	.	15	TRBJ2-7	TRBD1	TGTGCCAGCTCACCACCCGGGACAGGGACCTACGAGCAGTACTTC	CASSPPGTGTYEQYF
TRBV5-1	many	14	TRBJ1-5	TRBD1	TGCGCCAGCAGCTCAGGACAGGCTTATCAGCCCCAGCATTTT	CASSSGQAYQPQHF
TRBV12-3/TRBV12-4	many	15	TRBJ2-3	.	TGTGCCAGCAGTTTAGCGCTACGAAACACAGATACGCAGTATTTT	CASSLALRNTDTQYF
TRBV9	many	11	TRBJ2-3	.	TGTGCCAGCAGCCCTGGGGCCTGGCAGTATTTT	CASSPGAWQYF